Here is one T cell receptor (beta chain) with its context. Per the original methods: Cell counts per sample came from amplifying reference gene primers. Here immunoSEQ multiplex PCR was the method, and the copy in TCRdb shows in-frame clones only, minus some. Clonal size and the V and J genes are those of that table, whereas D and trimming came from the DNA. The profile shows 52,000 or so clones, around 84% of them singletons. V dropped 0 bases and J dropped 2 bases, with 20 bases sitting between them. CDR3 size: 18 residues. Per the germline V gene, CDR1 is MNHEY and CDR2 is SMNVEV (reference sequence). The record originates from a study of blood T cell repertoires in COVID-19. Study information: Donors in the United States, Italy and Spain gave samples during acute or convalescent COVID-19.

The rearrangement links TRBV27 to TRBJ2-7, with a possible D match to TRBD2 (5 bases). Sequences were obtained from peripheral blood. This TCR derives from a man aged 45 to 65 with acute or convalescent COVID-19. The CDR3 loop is CASSLSGNSWSVTYEQYF. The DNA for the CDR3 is TGTGCCAGCAGTTTATCCGGGAATTCTTGGTCCGTAACCTACGAGCAGTACTTC.